The 28 T cell receptor beta chains below were found in one sample sequenced in a study of PD-1 blockade in classical Hodgkin lymphoma. Following autologous stem cell transplantation, relapse occurred in every patient, and exposure to brentuximab vedotin varied. Profiling relied on immunoSEQ multiplex PCR, and the TCRdb table lists in-frame clones only, not all of them. The data contain over 80,000 clones, more than 90% of them singletons. The source material was peripheral blood mononuclear cells (PBMCs), sampled at baseline. The receptor set was obtained from a human donor with classical Hodgkin lymphoma.

The chain combines TRBV20-1 with TRBJ2-7; D is ambiguous. The CDR3 consists of 9 residues. Trimming cost V 4 bases and J 3 bases, with 1 base left between them. CDR1 and CDR2 (germline): DFQATT, SNEGSKA (reference sequence). The CDR3 here is CSANYEQYF. The CDR3 DNA sequence: TGCAGTGCTAACTACGAGCAGTACTTC.

The chain recombines TRBV30 with TRBJ2-5; 9 nucleotides agree with TRBD2. Germline V gene lookup returns CDR1 GTSNPN and CDR2 SVGIG (reference sequence). CDR3 length: 15 amino acids. Trimming cost V 3 bases and J 2 bases; bases outside gene matches: 7. CDR3 residues: CAWRGGSGSQETQYF. The CDR3 DNA reads TGTGCCTGGAGGGGGGGTAGCGGGAGTCAAGAGACCCAGTACTTC.

This clone showed up just once. The gene calls are TRBV6-1 and TRBJ1-1, with 9 nucleotides matching TRBD1. The CDR3 sequence is 16 residues long. Germline CDR1 and CDR2: MNHNS and SASEGT. Germline trimming cut 2 bases from V and 3 bases from J; bases unmatched to any gene: 7. CDR3 sequence (DNA): TGTGCCAGCAGTGAAAGGGACAGGGTTTTGGACACTGAAGCTTTCTTT. It specifies CASSERDRVLDTEAFF.

V gene TRBV5-1 combines with J gene TRBJ2-7, with TRBD2 matching over 10 bases. V trimming: 3 bases; J trimming: 2 bases; junction bases outside the gene matches: 8. The CDR3 has 16 amino acids. Germline CDR1 and CDR2: SGHRS and YFSETQ. The CDR3 DNA follows: TGCGCCAGCAGCTCCGGAACAGCGGGAGGGGCCTACGAGCAGTACTTC. It encodes CASSSGTAGGAYEQYF.

This chain uses TRBV30 with TRBJ2-1; 11 nucleotides agree with TRBD2. From germline, CDR1 is GTSNPN and CDR2 SVGIG (reference sequence). This CDR3 is built from 12 residues. Trimming removed 8 bases from V and 9 bases from J; junction bases left unmatched: 6. The CDR3 loop reads CATGLADPEQFF. CDR3 in DNA: TGTGCCACGGGACTAGCGGACCCTGAGCAGTTCTTC.

The chain is built from TRBV9 and TRBJ1-1; D uncertain. The length of the CDR3 is 15 residues. V was pared by 0 bases and J by 0 bases, with 9 bases between. CDR1 and CDR2 from the germline V gene are SGDLS and YYNGEE. CDR3 loop: CASSVGEVMNTEAFF. The CDR3 bases are TGTGCCAGCAGCGTAGGGGAAGTAATGAACACTGAAGCTTTCTTT.

The chain couples TRBV30 to TRBJ2-5; 11 bases agree with TRBD2. J gave up 4 bases and V 4 bases, and 8 bases lay outside the gene matches. The CDR3 is made up of 15 amino acids. CDR1 and CDR2 (germline): GTSNPN, SVGIG (reference sequence). The CDR3 DNA reads as TGTGCCTGGAACCTCGGGCTAGCGGGAGGAGAGACCCAGTACTTC. It translates to CAWNLGLAGGETQYF.

The chain employs TRBV11-2 and TRBJ1-1; D not resolved. Looked up from germline, CDR1 is SGHAT and CDR2 is FQNNGV. V shed 0 bases and J shed 7 bases, with 3 bases lying between them. The CDR3 runs 11 residues. The CDR3 DNA sequence: TGTGCCAGCAGCTTAGAGTTTGAAGCTTTCTTT. It is translated as CASSLEFEAFF.

The rearrangement joins TRBV30 to TRBJ2-5; D possibly matches TRBD1 or TRBD2 (5 bases each). Trimming stripped 7 bases from V and 5 bases from J, with 17 bases between. Germline values: CDR1 GTSNPN, CDR2 SVGIG (reference sequence). This CDR3 region has 13 residues. The CDR3 spells CALTGLKVETQYF. CDR3 coding DNA: TGTGCCTTGACGGGGCTTAAAGTGGAGACCCAGTACTTC.

The chain links TRBV5-1 to TRBJ1-2; D remains unclear. CDR3 length: 15 residues. V was cut by 3 bases and J by 8 bases, with 20 bases left in between. Germline V gene sequence: CDR1 SGHRS, CDR2 YFSETQ. The CDR3 reads CASSSQSAAPGGYTF. The CDR3 nucleotides read TGCGCCAGCAGCTCGCAGTCCGCAGCCCCGGGCGGCTACACCTTC. The full variable domain, rest sourced from reference TRBV5-1 and TRBJ1-2, is KAGVTQTPRYLIKTRGQQVTLSCSPISGHRSVSWYQQTPGQGLQFLFEYFSETQRNKGNFPGRFSGRQFSNSRSEMNVSTLELGDSALYLCASSSQSAAPGGYTFGSGTRLTVV.

V and J are TRBV5-6 and TRBJ1-2, with TRBD1 as a possible D gene (5 bases). In germline, CDR1 is SGHDT, CDR2 YYEEEE. Trimming took 2 bases from V and 8 from J, leaving 13 bases between them. The CDR3 is 13 residues long. The CDR3 sequence is CASSFLTEGGYTF. The CDR3 coding sequence is TGTGCCAGCAGCTTCTTGACGGAGGGGGGCTACACCTTC.

This rearrangement joins TRBV6-6 to TRBJ2-6, with D unresolved. This CDR3 has 12 amino acids. Trimming removed 10 bases from V and 1 base from J, with 5 bases in between. In germline, CDR1 is MNHNY, CDR2 SVGAGI (reference sequence). CDR3 in DNA: TGTGCCACTGCGTCTGGGGCCAACGTCCTGACTTTC. Encoded protein: CATASGANVLTF.

This chain links TRBV6-5 with TRBJ2-1; D call uncertain. The germline V and J ends were trimmed by 6 bases and 13 bases, with 19 bases remaining between them. The CDR3 consists of 13 residues. Looked up from germline, CDR1 is MNHEY and CDR2 is SVGAGI. The CDR3 sequence is CASRRGPDAPQFF. CDR3 nucleotide sequence: TGTGCCAGCAGACGAGGCCCCGACGCCCCCCAGTTCTTC.

This chain joins TRBV6-6 and TRBJ2-3; TRBD2 matches at 8 bases. The germline V gene has CDR1 MNHNY and CDR2 SVGAGI (reference sequence). Germline trimming cut 5 bases from V and 6 bases from J; bases unmatched to any gene: 13. The CDR3 spans 16 residues. The CDR3 nucleotides read TGTGCCAGCAGTGGACCTACTAGCGGCAGGGTCGATACGCAGTATTTT. The encoded protein is CASSGPTSGRVDTQYF.

This chain joins TRBV5-6 and TRBJ2-7, with TRBD2 matching over 13 bases. The V and J ends lost 4 bases and 7 bases, in that order; junction bases with no gene match: 11. Looked up from germline, CDR1 is SGHDT and CDR2 is YYEEEE. This CDR3 comprises 16 residues. The DNA for the CDR3 is TGTGCCAGCAGCGGGGGACTAGCGGGAACCGCGCTGGAGCAGTACTTC. Its protein is CASSGGLAGTALEQYF. Together with reference TRBV5-6 and TRBJ2-7, the CDR3 gives the full variable domain: DAGVTQSPTHLIKTRGQQVTLRCSPKSGHDTVSWYQQALGQGPQFIFQYYEEEERQRGNFPDRFSGHQFPNYSSELNVNALLLGDSALYLCASSGGLAGTALEQYFGPGTRLTVT.

V gene TRBV19 combines with J gene TRBJ2-1; D perhaps matches TRBD1 (5 bases). CDR1 is LNHDA, CDR2 SQIVND, per germline (reference sequence). Trimming took off 4 bases at V and 9 bases at J, with 10 bases between the two ends. CDR3 length: 12 amino acids. The chain's CDR3 is CASSKETGEQFF. CDR3 nucleotide sequence: TGTGCCAGTAGTAAGGAAACAGGTGAGCAGTTCTTC.

The genes are TRBV7-3 and TRBJ2-3, with D unclear. V shed 4 bases and J shed 4 bases, with 6 bases lying between them. This CDR3 region has 12 residues. The germline CDR1 and CDR2 sequences are SGHTA and FQGTGA. The chain's CDR3 is CASSSVSDTQYF. In DNA form, the CDR3 reads TGTGCCAGCAGCTCTGTCTCAGATACGCAGTATTTT.

The CDR3 spells CASSTDRGNTIYF. The DNA of the CDR3 is TGTGCCAGCAGCACGGACAGAGGAAACACCATATATTTT. V is TRBV5-4 and J is TRBJ1-3, with D perhaps matching TRBD1 (6 bases). This CDR3 has 13 residues. Deletions cut 4 bases from V and 4 bases from J, with 9 bases between. The germline V gene encodes CDR1 SGHNT and CDR2 YYREEE (reference sequence).

The chain joins TRBV30 to TRBJ1-5, with 9 bases identical to TRBD1. The CDR3 spans 18 residues. After removal of 2 bases from V and 0 bases from J, the junction contained 11 bases not matched to a gene. CDR1 GTSNPN and CDR2 SVGIG come from the germline V gene (reference sequence). The CDR3 loop reads CAWSPPGQGGYSNQPQHF. The CDR3 region has the DNA TGTGCCTGGAGTCCTCCGGGACAGGGAGGTTATAGCAATCAGCCCCAGCATTTT.

The chain joins TRBV5-1 to TRBJ2-1; 9 positions match TRBD2. Germline CDR1 is SGHRS and CDR2 is YFSETQ. This CDR3 comprises 16 residues. J lost 6 bases, V lost 4 bases, and 11 bases had no gene match. The chain's CDR3 is CASSLLELAGINEQFF. DNA of the CDR3: TGCGCCAGCAGCCTGCTAGAGCTAGCGGGAATCAATGAGCAGTTCTTC.

DNA of the CDR3: TGTGCCAGCAGCTTGTTCGACCCTGGTCTCCAAGAGACCCAGTACTTC. Its translation: CASSLFDPGLQETQYF. V usage is TRBV5-4 and J usage is TRBJ2-5; D is undetermined. Between the trimmed V and J ends, which lost 1 base and 1 base, there was a span of 14 bases. The germline gives CDR1 SGHNT, CDR2 YYREEE (reference sequence). The CDR3 length is 16 residues.

The V call is TRBV7-2, the J call TRBJ2-6; D tentatively fits TRBD1 or TRBD2 (5 bases each). This CDR3 comprises 17 residues. V lost 2 bases, J lost 2 bases, and 13 bases lay in between. From germline, CDR1 is SGHTA and CDR2 FQGNSA. In DNA form, the CDR3 reads TGTGCCAGCAGCTTAAAACGCCGGGGCCCTGGGGCCAACGTCCTGACTTTC. Its protein is CASSLKRRGPGANVLTF.

The chain employs TRBV6-1 and TRBJ1-1; a possible D gene is TRBD1 (5 bases). Germline CDR1 MNHNS, CDR2 SASEGT. V lost 3 bases and J 5 bases, leaving 7 bases between the germline ends. The CDR3 length is 12 residues. DNA of the CDR3: TGTGCCAGCAGTGAGGGGGGGACTGAAGCTTTCTTT. Translated: CASSEGGTEAFF.

This clone was seen only once. The chain combines TRBV6-1 with TRBJ2-7, with 9 nucleotides matching TRBD1. The CDR3 spans 12 residues. The ends lost 6 bases at V and 7 bases at J; junction bases unmatched: 4. Germline V CDR1 and CDR2: MNHNS, SASEGT. This CDR3 reads CASRDRGGEQYF. The CDR3 DNA reads TGTGCCAGCAGGGACAGGGGCGGAGAGCAGTACTTC.

This chain uses TRBV27 with TRBJ2-7; D is ambiguous. CDR1 MNHEY and CDR2 SMNVEV come from the germline V gene (reference sequence). This CDR3 comprises 15 residues. V was clipped by 3 bases and J by 1 base, with 13 bases between them. In DNA, the CDR3 is TGTGCCAGCAGTTTTTTTTTGGGATATTCCTACGAGCAGTACTTC. Translation: CASSFFLGYSYEQYF.

The chain carries TRBV6-1 and TRBJ1-5; maybe TRBD1 (6 bases). The CDR3 totals 14 residues. V shed 7 bases and J shed 7 bases, with 17 bases lying between them. CDR1 is MNHNS and CDR2 is SASEGT in the germline V gene. In DNA form, the CDR3 reads TGTGCCAGCACCCGAGGGGGGGGTCCCCAGCCCCAGCATTTT. It encodes CASTRGGGPQPQHF.

V usage is TRBV5-4 and J usage is TRBJ2-3; 10 bases fit TRBD1. V dropped 4 bases and J dropped 5; count of bases not matched to a gene: 4. Per germline, CDR1 SGHNT and CDR2 YYREEE (reference sequence). The CDR3 has 14 amino acids. CDR3 residues: CASSLGTGEDTQYF. CDR3 DNA sequence: TGTGCCAGCAGCCTGGGGACAGGGGAAGATACGCAGTATTTT.

The gene calls are TRBV9 and TRBJ1-3; D uncertain. The V end was cut by 0 bases, the J end by 1 base, with 8 bases between. The germline CDR1 and CDR2 sequences are SGDLS and YYNGEE. The CDR3 is 15 amino acids. CDR3 sequence (DNA): TGTGCCAGCAGCGTAGCTTGGGGTTCTGGAAACACCATATATTTT. Encoded protein: CASSVAWGSGNTIYF.